This T cell receptor (beta chain) was documented in a study of cytomegalovirus exposure and HLA in healthy donors. On this clone itself: The antigen remains undetermined.

Study observations and caveats: Data from an earlier analysis indicated that most TCR beta V segments were productive either about 90% or about 30% of the time. Altogether, 160 or so TCR beta chains were recorded as cytomegalovirus-associated.

The CDR3 totals 13 residues. CDR1 ENHRY and CDR2 SYGVKD come from the germline V gene. The ends were cut back, 5 bases at V and 2 bases at J, with 8 bases in the middle. The PCR used 60 Vbeta and 13 Jbeta primers. Original processing notes: An analysis performed later counted 70 million to 90 million unique TCR beta chains (around 11 million of them shared). This table comes from immunoSEQ multiplex PCR, and its TCRdb copy is limited to in-frame clones, with some not included. V, J and clone size derive from that table, while D and trimming were established from the DNA sequence. The sample includes fewer than 150,000 clones, approximately 80% of them seen just once.

Sequencing was done on a sample of PBMCs. This sequence originates from a man between 18 and 29 years old in good health and CMV-seronegative. The rearrangement uses TRBV10-3 and TRBJ2-3, with D perhaps TRBD1 (5 bases). The chain's CDR3 is CAISRGSTDTQYF. The DNA of the CDR3 is TGTGCCATCAGTAGGGGTTCCACAGATACGCAGTATTTT.